This TCR beta chain stems from a study of patients and donors after allogeneic stem cell transplantation. This clonotype has a handful of counts. Using its own MiXCR run on the RT-PCR reads, TCRdb lists one record per CDR3 protein. Among about 960,000 distinct CDR3 sequences listed, roughly 18% were seen once. Trimming pared 5 bases from V and 6 bases from J, leaving 9 bases between. This CDR3 comprises 13 residues. The germline CDR1 and CDR2 sequences are SGHRS and YFSETQ. The material sequenced was blood, either unsorted or a sorted T cell fraction (not recorded which). The V and J genes are TRBV5-1 and TRBJ1-6; D call uncertain. The TCR sequence derives from a human donor who was either an allogeneic HSCT recipient or a stem cell or donor lymphocyte infusion donor (not recorded which). It is not recorded whose cells these are; they may come from a transplant donor. The DNA for the CDR3 is TGCGCCAGCAGGGAGGAGGGTAATTCACCCCTCCACTTT. It yields the protein CASREEGNSPLHF.